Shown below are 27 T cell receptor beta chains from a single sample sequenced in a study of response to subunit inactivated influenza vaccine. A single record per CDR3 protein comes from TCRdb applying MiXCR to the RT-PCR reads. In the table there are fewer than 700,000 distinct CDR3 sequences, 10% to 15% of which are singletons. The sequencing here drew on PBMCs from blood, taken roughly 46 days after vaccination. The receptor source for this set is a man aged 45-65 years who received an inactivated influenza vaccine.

The CDR3 bases are TGTGCCAGCAGCTTAGTCCCTCGCGGGAGGGCCTCAAGCACCGGGGAGCTGTTTTTT. Protein product: CASSLVPRGRASSTGELFF. The genes are TRBV11-2 and TRBJ2-2; 9 nucleotides align to TRBD2. The CDR3 runs 19 residues. Germline-derived CDR1 and CDR2 are SGHAT and FQNNGV. V gave up 1 base and J gave up 4 bases; unmatched junction bases: 13.

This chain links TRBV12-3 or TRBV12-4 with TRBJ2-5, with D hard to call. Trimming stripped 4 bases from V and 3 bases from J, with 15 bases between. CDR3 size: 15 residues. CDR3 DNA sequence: TGTGCCAGCAGTTCCCGGACCGCGAGCGAAGAGACCCAGTACTTC. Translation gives CASSSRTASEETQYF.

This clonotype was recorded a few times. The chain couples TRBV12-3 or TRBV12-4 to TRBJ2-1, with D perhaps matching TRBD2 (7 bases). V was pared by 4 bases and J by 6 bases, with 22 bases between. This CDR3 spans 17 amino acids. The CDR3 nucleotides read TGTGCCAGCAGTTCCCCCCCCCGGGACGGGGGGCGCAATGAGCAGTTCTTC. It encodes CASSSPPRDGGRNEQFF.

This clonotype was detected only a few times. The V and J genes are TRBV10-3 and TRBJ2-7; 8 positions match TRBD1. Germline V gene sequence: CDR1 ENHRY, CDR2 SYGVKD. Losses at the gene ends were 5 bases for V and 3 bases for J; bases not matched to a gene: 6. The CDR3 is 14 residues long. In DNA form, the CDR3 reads TGTGCCATCAGTATAGGACAGGGTTTCTACGAGCAGTACTTC. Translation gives CAISIGQGFYEQYF.

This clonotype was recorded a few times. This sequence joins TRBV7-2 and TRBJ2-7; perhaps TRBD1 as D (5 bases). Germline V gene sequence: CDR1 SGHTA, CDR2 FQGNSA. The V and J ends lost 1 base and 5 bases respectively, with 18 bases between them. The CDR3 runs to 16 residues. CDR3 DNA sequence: TGTGCCAGCAGCTTAGTCGGCGCAGGGCGTGTGCACGAGCAGTACTTC. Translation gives CASSLVGAGRVHEQYF.

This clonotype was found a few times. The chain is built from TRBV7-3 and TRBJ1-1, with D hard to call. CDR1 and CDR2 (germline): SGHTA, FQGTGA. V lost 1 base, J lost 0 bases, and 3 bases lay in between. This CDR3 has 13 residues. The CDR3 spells CASSLMLNTEAFF. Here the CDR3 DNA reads TGTGCCAGCAGCTTAATGTTGAACACTGAAGCTTTCTTT. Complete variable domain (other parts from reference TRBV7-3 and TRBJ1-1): GAGVSQTPSNKVTEKGKYVELRCDPISGHTALYWYRQSLGQGPEFLIYFQGTGAADDSGLPNDRFFAVRPEGSVSTLKIQRTERGDSAVYLCASSLMLNTEAFFGQGTRLTVV.

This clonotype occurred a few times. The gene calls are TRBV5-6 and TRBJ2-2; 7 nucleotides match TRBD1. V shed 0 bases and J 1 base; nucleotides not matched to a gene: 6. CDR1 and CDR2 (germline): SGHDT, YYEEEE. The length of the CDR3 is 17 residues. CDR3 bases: TGTGCCAGCAGCTTGGTGGTGACAGGGAAGAACACCGGGGAGCTGTTTTTT. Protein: CASSLVVTGKNTGELFF.

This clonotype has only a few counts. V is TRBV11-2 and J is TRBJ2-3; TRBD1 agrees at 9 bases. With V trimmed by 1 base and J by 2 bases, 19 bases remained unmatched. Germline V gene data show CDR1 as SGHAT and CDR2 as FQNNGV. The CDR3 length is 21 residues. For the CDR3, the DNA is TGTGCCAGCAGCTTAGTACCCCCGGGACAGGGTTCTTACGGTGACACAGATACGCAGTATTTT. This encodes CASSLVPPGQGSYGDTDTQYF.

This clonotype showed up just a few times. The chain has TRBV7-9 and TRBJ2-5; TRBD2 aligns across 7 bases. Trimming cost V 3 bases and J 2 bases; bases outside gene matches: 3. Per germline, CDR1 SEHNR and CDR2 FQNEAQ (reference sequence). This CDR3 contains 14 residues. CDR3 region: CASSFGTTQETQYF. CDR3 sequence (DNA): TGTGCCAGCAGCTTTGGGACTACGCAAGAGACCCAGTACTTC.

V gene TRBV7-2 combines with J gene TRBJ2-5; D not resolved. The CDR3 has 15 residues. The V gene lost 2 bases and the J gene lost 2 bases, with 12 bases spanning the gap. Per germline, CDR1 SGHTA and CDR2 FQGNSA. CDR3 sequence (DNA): TGTGCCAGCAGCTTAACCAAGCGCTTACAAGAGACCCAGTACTTC. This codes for CASSLTKRLQETQYF. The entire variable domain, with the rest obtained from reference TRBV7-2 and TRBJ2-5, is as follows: GAGVSQSPSNKVTEKGKDVELRCDPISGHTALYWYRQSLGQGLEFLIYFQGNSAPDKSGLPSDRFSAERTGGSVSTLTIQRTQQEDSAVYLCASSLTKRLQETQYFGPGTRLLVL.

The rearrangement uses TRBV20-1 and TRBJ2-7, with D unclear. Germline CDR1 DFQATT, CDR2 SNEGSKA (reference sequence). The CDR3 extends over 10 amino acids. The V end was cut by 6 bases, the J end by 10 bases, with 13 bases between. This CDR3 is CSASTYPQYF. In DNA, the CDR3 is TGCAGTGCCTCGACGTACCCTCAGTACTTC.

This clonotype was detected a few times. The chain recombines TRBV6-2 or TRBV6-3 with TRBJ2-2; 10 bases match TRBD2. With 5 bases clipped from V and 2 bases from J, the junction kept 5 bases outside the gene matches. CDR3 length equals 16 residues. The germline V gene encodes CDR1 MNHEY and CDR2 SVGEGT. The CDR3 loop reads CASSQTSGYNTGELFF. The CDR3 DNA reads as TGTGCCAGCAGTCAGACTAGCGGGTACAACACCGGGGAGCTGTTTTTT.

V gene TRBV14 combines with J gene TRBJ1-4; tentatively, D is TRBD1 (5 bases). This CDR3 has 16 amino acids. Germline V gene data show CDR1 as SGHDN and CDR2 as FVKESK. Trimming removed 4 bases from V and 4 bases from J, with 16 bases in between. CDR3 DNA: TGTGCCAGCAGCCCAGGCGGGACGGTTATTAATGAAAAACTGTTTTTT. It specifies CASSPGGTVINEKLFF.

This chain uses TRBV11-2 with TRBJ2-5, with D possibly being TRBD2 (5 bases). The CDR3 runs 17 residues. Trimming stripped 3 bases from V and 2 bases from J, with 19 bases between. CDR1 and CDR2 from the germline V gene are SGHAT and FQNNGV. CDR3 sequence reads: CASSFQGAAVLQETQYF. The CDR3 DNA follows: TGTGCCAGCAGCTTTCAAGGCGCAGCGGTCTTGCAAGAGACCCAGTACTTC.

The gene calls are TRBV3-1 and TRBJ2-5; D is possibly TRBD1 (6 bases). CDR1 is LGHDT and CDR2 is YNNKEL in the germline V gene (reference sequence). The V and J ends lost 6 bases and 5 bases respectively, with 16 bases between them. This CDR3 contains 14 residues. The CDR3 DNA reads TGTGCCAGCAGTGGGGCACAGGGCGAGGAGACCCAGTACTTC. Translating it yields CASSGAQGEETQYF.

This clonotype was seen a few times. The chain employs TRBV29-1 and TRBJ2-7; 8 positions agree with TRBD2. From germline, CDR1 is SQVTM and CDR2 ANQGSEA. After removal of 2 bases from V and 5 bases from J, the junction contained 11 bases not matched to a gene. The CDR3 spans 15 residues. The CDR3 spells CSVEPLAGKGDEQYF. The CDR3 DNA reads TGCAGCGTTGAACCCTTAGCGGGAAAGGGGGACGAGCAGTACTTC.

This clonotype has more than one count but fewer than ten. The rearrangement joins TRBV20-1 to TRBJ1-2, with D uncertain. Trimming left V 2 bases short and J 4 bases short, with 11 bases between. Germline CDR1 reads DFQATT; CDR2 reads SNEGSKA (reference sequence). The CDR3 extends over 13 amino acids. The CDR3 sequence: CSARSRAGYGYTF. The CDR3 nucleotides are TGCAGTGCTAGAAGTCGGGCAGGCTATGGCTACACCTTC.

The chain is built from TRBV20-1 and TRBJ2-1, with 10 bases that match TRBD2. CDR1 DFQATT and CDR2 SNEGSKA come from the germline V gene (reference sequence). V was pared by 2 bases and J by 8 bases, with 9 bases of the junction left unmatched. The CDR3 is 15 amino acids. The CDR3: CSARPTSGIRYEQFF. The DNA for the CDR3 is TGCAGTGCTAGACCCACTAGCGGGATTCGGTATGAGCAGTTCTTC.

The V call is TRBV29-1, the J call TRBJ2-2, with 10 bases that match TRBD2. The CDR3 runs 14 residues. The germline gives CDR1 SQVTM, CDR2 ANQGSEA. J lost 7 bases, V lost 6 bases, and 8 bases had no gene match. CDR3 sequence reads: CSVRSGGAVGELFF. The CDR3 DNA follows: TGCAGCGTCCGGAGCGGGGGGGCGGTCGGGGAGCTGTTTTTT.

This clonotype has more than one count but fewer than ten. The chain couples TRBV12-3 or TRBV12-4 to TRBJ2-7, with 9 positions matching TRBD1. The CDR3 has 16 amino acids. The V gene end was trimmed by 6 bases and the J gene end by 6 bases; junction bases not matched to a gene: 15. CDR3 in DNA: TGTGCCAGCAGCTCAGTGGGACAGGGATTCTCCGGCGAGCAGTACTTC. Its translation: CASSSVGQGFSGEQYF.

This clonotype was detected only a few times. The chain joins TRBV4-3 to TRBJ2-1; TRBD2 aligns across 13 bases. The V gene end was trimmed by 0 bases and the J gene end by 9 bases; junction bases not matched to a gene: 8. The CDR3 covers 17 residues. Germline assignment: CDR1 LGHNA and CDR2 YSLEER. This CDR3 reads CASSQDFPWTSGGEQFF. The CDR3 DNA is TGCGCCAGCAGCCAAGATTTCCCATGGACTAGCGGGGGTGAGCAGTTCTTC.

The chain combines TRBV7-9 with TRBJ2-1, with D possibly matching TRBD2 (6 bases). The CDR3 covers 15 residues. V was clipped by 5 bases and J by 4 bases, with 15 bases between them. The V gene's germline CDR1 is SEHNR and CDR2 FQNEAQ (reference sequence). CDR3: CASSPPREPYNEQFF. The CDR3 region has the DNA TGTGCCAGCAGCCCACCCCGGGAGCCTTACAATGAGCAGTTCTTC.

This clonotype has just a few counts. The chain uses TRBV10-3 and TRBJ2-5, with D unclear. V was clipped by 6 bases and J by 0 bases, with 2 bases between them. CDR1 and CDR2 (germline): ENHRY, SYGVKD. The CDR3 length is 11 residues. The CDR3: CAIRDQETQYF. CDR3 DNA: TGTGCCATCAGAGACCAAGAGACCCAGTACTTC.

The DNA for the CDR3 is TGCGCCAGCAGCTTGGGCCCGGTAGACAATGAGCAGTTCTTC. Translation gives CASSLGPVDNEQFF. J is TRBJ2-1 and V is TRBV5-1; D gene unclear. CDR1 and CDR2 (germline): SGHRS, YFSETQ. V gave up 0 bases and J gave up 5 bases, with 9 bases separating them. The CDR3 length is 14 residues.

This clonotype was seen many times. CDR3 residues: CASSFPPGTSGNNEQFF. The CDR3 DNA reads TGTGCCAGCAGTTTCCCCCCCGGGACTAGCGGAAACAATGAGCAGTTCTTC. This chain links TRBV12-3 or TRBV12-4 with TRBJ2-1; TRBD2 matches at 11 bases. V shed 3 bases, J shed 5 bases, and the junction held 9 bases outside the gene matches. The CDR3 sequence is 17 residues long.

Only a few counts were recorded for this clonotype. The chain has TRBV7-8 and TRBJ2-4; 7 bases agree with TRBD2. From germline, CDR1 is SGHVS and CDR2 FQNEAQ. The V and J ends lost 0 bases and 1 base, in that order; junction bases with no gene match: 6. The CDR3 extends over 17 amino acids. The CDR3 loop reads CASSLARLADAKNIQYF. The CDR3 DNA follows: TGTGCCAGCAGCTTAGCGAGACTAGCCGACGCCAAAAACATTCAGTACTTC.

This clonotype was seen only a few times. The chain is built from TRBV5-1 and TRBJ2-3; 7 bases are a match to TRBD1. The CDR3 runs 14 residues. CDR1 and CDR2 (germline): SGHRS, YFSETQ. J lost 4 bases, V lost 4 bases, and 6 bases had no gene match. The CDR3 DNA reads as TGCGCCAGCAGCCCAGGGGGTTATTCAGATACGCAGTATTTT. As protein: CASSPGGYSDTQYF.